This note documents a single T cell receptor beta chain sequence. Other DNA sequences from this sample encode an identical CDR3 as well. With 3 bases clipped from V and 0 bases from J, the junction kept 5 bases outside the gene matches. The CDR3 contains 15 residues. Germline V gene sequence: CDR1 LNHDA, CDR2 SQIVND (reference sequence). This entry is derived from a study of blood T cell repertoires in COVID-19. Whole-study context: The study drew acute and convalescent COVID-19 samples from the United States, Italy and Spain. The analysed material was cDNA or gDNA that came from T cells, B-cell-depleted T cells, or PBMCs.

Authors' data handling: Amplification with reference gene primers provided the estimates of nucleated cell counts. The assay was immunoSEQ multiplex PCR, and TCRdb's table has in-frame clones only and misses some. The DNA gave D and trimming, while V, J and clone size come from that table. Altogether 50,000 to 75,000 clones are present, 80% to 90% being singletons, with the ten largest covering about 6.3%. This clonotype was obtained from a man aged 55 to 70 with acute or convalescent COVID-19. The chain has TRBV19 and TRBJ2-7; 7 positions match TRBD1. The source material was peripheral blood. In nucleotides, the CDR3 is TGTGCCAGTAGTATTGCCGGGGACAGCTCCTACGAGCAGTACTTC. This sequence encodes CASSIAGDSSYEQYF. The whole variable domain, remainder taken from reference TRBV19 and TRBJ2-7, is DGGITQSPKYLFRKEGQNVTLSCEQNLNHDAMYWYRQDPGQGLRLIYYSQIVNDFQKGDIAEGYSVSREKKESFPLTVTSAQKNPTAFYLCASSIAGDSSYEQYFGPGTRLTVT.